The rows below give T cell receptor beta chains drawn from one sample of a study of cytomegalovirus exposure and HLA in healthy donors. Profiling relied on immunoSEQ multiplex PCR, and the TCRdb table lists in-frame clones only, not all of them. The sample has about 160,000 clones; approximately 80% are singletons. What was sequenced was PBMCs. The receptor set was obtained from a boy younger than 10 in good health and CMV-seronegative. Both conserved end residues are part of each CDR3. Each record gives: J gene, clone size, V gene, D gene, CDR3 protein, CDR3 DNA. D genes are given only for firm matches. Size tells how often a clone was seen (once, few, many) or the class of an expanded clone, and some rows leave it out.

J gene: TRBJ2-5
clone size: .
V gene: TRBV6-6
D gene: .
CDR3 protein: CASSRDGGMAETQYF
CDR3 DNA: TGTGCCAGCAGTAGAGATGGGGGGATGGCAGAGACCCAGTACTTC

J gene: TRBJ2-3
clone size: .
V gene: TRBV7-9
D gene: .
CDR3 protein: CASSLFSDTQYF
CDR3 DNA: TGTGCCAGCAGCTTATTCTCAGATACGCAGTATTTT

J gene: TRBJ2-1
clone size: .
V gene: TRBV18
D gene: .
CDR3 protein: CASSPSKGPGNEQFF
CDR3 DNA: TGTGCCAGCTCACCGTCGAAGGGGCCTGGCAATGAGCAGTTCTTC

J gene: TRBJ1-2
clone size: .
V gene: TRBV30
D gene: TRBD1
CDR3 protein: CAWTPGTGGGYGYTF
CDR3 DNA: TGTGCCTGGACCCCCGGGACAGGGGGCGGCTATGGCTACACCTTC

J gene: TRBJ2-3
clone size: .
V gene: TRBV20-1
D gene: TRBD2
CDR3 protein: CSATVAGTQYF
CDR3 DNA: TGCAGTGCTACCGTAGCGGGTACGCAGTATTTT

J gene: TRBJ1-4
clone size: .
V gene: TRBV9
D gene: .
CDR3 protein: CASSVEQSRGKLFF
CDR3 DNA: TGTGCCAGCAGCGTAGAGCAGAGTCGAGGGAAACTGTTTTTT

J gene: TRBJ2-1
clone size: .
V gene: TRBV9
D gene: .
CDR3 protein: CASSAVADSYNEQFF
CDR3 DNA: TGTGCCAGCAGCGCCGTAGCGGACTCCTACAATGAGCAGTTCTTC

J gene: TRBJ1-2
clone size: .
V gene: TRBV2
D gene: .
CDR3 protein: CASRRYRDGYGYTF
CDR3 DNA: TGTGCCAGCAGACGATACAGGGATGGGTATGGCTACACCTTC

J gene: TRBJ2-3
clone size: .
V gene: TRBV18
D gene: TRBD1
CDR3 protein: CASSPGQADTQYF
CDR3 DNA: TGTGCCAGCTCACCAGGACAGGCAGATACGCAGTATTTT

J gene: TRBJ2-6
clone size: .
V gene: TRBV5-1
D gene: TRBD1
CDR3 protein: CASSLGQGFFSGANVLTF
CDR3 DNA: TGCGCCAGCAGCTTGGGACAGGGATTTTTCTCTGGGGCCAACGTCCTGACTTTC

J gene: TRBJ1-1
clone size: .
V gene: TRBV7-9
D gene: TRBD1
CDR3 protein: CASSLAGQGDTEAFF
CDR3 DNA: TGTGCCAGCAGCTTGGCGGGACAGGGGGACACTGAAGCTTTCTTT

J gene: TRBJ2-1
clone size: .
V gene: TRBV2
D gene: TRBD1
CDR3 protein: CASRGTGGGGFF
CDR3 DNA: TGTGCCAGCAGGGGGACAGGCGGCGGTGGGTTCTTC

J gene: TRBJ1-2
clone size: .
V gene: TRBV7-9
D gene: TRBD1
CDR3 protein: CASSLVAGQGNYGYTF
CDR3 DNA: TGTGCCAGCAGCTTAGTAGCGGGACAGGGGAACTATGGCTACACCTTC

J gene: TRBJ2-3
clone size: .
V gene: TRBV6-4
D gene: TRBD2
CDR3 protein: CASSHSGADTQYF
CDR3 DNA: TGTGCCAGCAGTCACAGCGGGGCCGATACGCAGTATTTT

J gene: TRBJ1-1
clone size: .
V gene: TRBV18
D gene: TRBD1
CDR3 protein: CASSPGTGGPNTEAFF
CDR3 DNA: TGTGCCAGCTCACCTGGGACAGGGGGTCCGAACACTGAAGCTTTCTTT

J gene: TRBJ2-1
clone size: few
V gene: TRBV10-3
D gene: TRBD1
CDR3 protein: CATLGQLSYNEQFF
CDR3 DNA: TGTGCCACCCTGGGACAGCTTTCCTACAATGAGCAGTTCTTC

J gene: TRBJ2-5
clone size: .
V gene: TRBV9
D gene: TRBD2
CDR3 protein: CASSLTSGGQEAQYF
CDR3 DNA: TGTGCCAGCAGCCTGACTAGCGGGGGACAAGAGGCCCAGTACTTC

J gene: TRBJ1-2
clone size: .
V gene: TRBV6-1
D gene: TRBD1
CDR3 protein: CASRKQGGEYGYTF
CDR3 DNA: TGTGCCAGCAGGAAGCAGGGGGGCGAATATGGCTACACCTTC

J gene: TRBJ2-7
clone size: .
V gene: TRBV2
D gene: .
CDR3 protein: CASSELGGTYEQYF
CDR3 DNA: TGTGCCAGCAGTGAACTAGGCGGAACCTACGAGCAGTACTTC

J gene: TRBJ1-3
clone size: .
V gene: TRBV25-1
D gene: .
CDR3 protein: CASSEWVGGASGNTIYF
CDR3 DNA: TGTGCCAGCAGTGAATGGGTTGGGGGGGCTTCTGGAAACACCATATATTTT

J gene: TRBJ1-1
clone size: .
V gene: TRBV5-1
D gene: TRBD1
CDR3 protein: CASSLGDRATEAFF
CDR3 DNA: TGCGCCAGCAGCTTGGGGGACAGGGCCACTGAAGCTTTCTTT

J gene: TRBJ2-1
clone size: few
V gene: TRBV25-1
D gene: TRBD2
CDR3 protein: CASSELGSGGAPRQFF
CDR3 DNA: TGTGCCAGCAGTGAATTGGGAAGCGGGGGGGCGCCCCGGCAGTTCTTC

J gene: TRBJ1-5
clone size: .
V gene: TRBV2
D gene: .
CDR3 protein: CASSEAGNSNQPQHF
CDR3 DNA: TGTGCCAGCAGTGAGGCGGGGAATAGCAATCAGCCCCAGCATTTT

J gene: TRBJ1-6
clone size: .
V gene: TRBV7-9
D gene: TRBD1
CDR3 protein: CASSPPGTGLSPLHF
CDR3 DNA: TGTGCCAGCAGCCCCCCAGGGACAGGGTTATCACCCCTCCACTTT

J gene: TRBJ2-1
clone size: .
V gene: TRBV4-2
D gene: TRBD2
CDR3 protein: CASSQGLAGDSNEQFF
CDR3 DNA: TGTGCCAGCAGCCAGGGACTAGCGGGAGATAGTAATGAGCAGTTCTTC

J gene: TRBJ2-1
clone size: .
V gene: TRBV19
D gene: .
CDR3 protein: CASSIEGAHEQFF
CDR3 DNA: TGTGCCAGTAGTATAGAAGGGGCTCATGAGCAGTTCTTC

J gene: TRBJ1-2
clone size: .
V gene: TRBV2
D gene: TRBD1
CDR3 protein: CASRDGTGGGYTF
CDR3 DNA: TGTGCCAGCAGAGACGGGACAGGGGGGGGCTACACCTTC

J gene: TRBJ2-1
clone size: .
V gene: TRBV11-2
D gene: .
CDR3 protein: CASRSPGNEQFF
CDR3 DNA: TGTGCCAGCCGGTCCCCCGGCAATGAGCAGTTCTTC

J gene: TRBJ2-1
clone size: few
V gene: TRBV7-9
D gene: TRBD2
CDR3 protein: CASSQGLAGAVQFF
CDR3 DNA: TGTGCCAGCAGCCAGGGACTAGCGGGAGCGGTACAGTTCTTC

J gene: TRBJ2-5
clone size: few
V gene: TRBV11-2
D gene: TRBD2
CDR3 protein: CASRSLAGTTQETQYF
CDR3 DNA: TGTGCCAGCAGATCTTTAGCCGGGACTACCCAAGAGACCCAGTACTTC

J gene: TRBJ2-2
clone size: .
V gene: TRBV28
D gene: TRBD1
CDR3 protein: CASSPRTGLAGELFF
CDR3 DNA: TGTGCCAGCAGTCCCAGGACAGGGCTCGCCGGGGAGCTGTTTTTT

J gene: TRBJ2-5
clone size: .
V gene: TRBV27
D gene: .
CDR3 protein: CASSGGPQETQYF
CDR3 DNA: TGTGCCAGTAGTGGGGGCCCCCAAGAGACCCAGTACTTC

J gene: TRBJ2-1
clone size: .
V gene: TRBV10-3
D gene: TRBD2
CDR3 protein: CAISLAGYEQFF
CDR3 DNA: TGTGCCATCAGCCTAGCGGGATATGAGCAGTTCTTC

J gene: TRBJ2-3
clone size: once
V gene: TRBV6-5
D gene: TRBD2
CDR3 protein: CASSLAGGPTDTQYF
CDR3 DNA: TGTGCCAGCAGTTTAGCGGGAGGGCCAACAGATACGCAGTATTTT

J gene: TRBJ2-6
clone size: once
V gene: TRBV2
D gene: .
CDR3 protein: CASSEWPAGANVLTF
CDR3 DNA: TGTGCCAGCAGTGAATGGCCAGCTGGGGCCAACGTCCTGACTTTC

J gene: TRBJ1-4
clone size: few
V gene: TRBV6-5
D gene: TRBD1
CDR3 protein: CASSPTSPGGEKLFF
CDR3 DNA: TGTGCCAGCAGTCCCACTTCACCAGGGGGTGAAAAACTGTTTTTT

J gene: TRBJ2-4
clone size: .
V gene: TRBV27
D gene: TRBD1
CDR3 protein: CASSLRTGFAIQYF
CDR3 DNA: TGTGCCAGCAGTCTCCGGACAGGGTTCGCCATTCAGTACTTC